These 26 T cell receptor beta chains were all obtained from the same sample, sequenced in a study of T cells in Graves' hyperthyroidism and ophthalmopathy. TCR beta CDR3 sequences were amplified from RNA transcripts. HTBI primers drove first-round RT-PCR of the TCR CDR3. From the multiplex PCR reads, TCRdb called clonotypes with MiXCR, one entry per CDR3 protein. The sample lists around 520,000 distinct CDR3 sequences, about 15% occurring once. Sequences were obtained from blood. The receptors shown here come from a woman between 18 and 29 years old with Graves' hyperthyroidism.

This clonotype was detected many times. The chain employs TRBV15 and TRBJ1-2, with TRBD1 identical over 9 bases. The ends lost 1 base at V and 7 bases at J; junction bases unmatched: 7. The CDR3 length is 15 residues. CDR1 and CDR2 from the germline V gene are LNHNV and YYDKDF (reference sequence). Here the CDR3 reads CATSRADRGNVGYTF. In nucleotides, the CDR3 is TGTGCCACCAGCAGAGCTGACAGGGGGAATGTTGGCTACACCTTC.

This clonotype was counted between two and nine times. The CDR3 region is CAWSGDNTDTQYF. In DNA form, the CDR3 reads TGTGCCTGGAGTGGTGACAACACAGATACGCAGTATTTT. The chain has TRBV30 and TRBJ2-3, with D uncertain. Looked up from germline, CDR1 is GTSNPN and CDR2 is SVGIG (reference sequence). The CDR3 sequence is 13 residues long. V lost 1 base and J 2 bases, leaving 7 bases between the germline ends. Full variable domain (outside the CDR3, taken from reference TRBV30 and TRBJ2-3): SQTIHQWPATLVQPVGSPLSLECTVEGTSNPNLYWYRQAAGRGLQLLFYSVGIGQISSEVPQNLSASRPQDRQFILSSKKLLLSDSGFYLCAWSGDNTDTQYFGPGTRLTVL.

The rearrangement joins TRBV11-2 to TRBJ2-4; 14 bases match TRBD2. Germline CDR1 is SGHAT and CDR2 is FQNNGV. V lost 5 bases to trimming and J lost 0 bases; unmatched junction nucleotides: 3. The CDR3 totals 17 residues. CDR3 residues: CASSQGLAGAAKNIQYF. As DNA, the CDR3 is TGTGCCAGCAGCCAGGGACTAGCGGGAGCAGCCAAAAACATTCAGTACTTC.

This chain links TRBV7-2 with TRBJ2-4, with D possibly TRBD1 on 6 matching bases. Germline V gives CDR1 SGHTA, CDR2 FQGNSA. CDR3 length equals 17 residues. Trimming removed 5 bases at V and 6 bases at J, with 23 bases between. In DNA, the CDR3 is TGTGCCAGCAGCCCAACCGTAACCACAGGGACACTAAACATTCAGTACTTC. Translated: CASSPTVTTGTLNIQYF.

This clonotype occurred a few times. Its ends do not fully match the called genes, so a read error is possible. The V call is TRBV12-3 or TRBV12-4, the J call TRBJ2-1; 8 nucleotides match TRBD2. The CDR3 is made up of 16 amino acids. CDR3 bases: TGTGCCGGCAGGCGAGCTACAGCGGGAGTTCAGAATGAGCAGTTCTTC. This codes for CAGRRATAGVQNEQFF.

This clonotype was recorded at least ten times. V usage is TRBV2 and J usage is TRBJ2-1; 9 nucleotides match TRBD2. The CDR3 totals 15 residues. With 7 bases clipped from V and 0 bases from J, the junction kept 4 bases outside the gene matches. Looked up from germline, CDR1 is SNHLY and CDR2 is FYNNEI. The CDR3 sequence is CASKVSGSSYNEQFF. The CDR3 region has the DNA TGTGCCAGCAAGGTTAGCGGGAGCTCCTACAATGAGCAGTTCTTC.

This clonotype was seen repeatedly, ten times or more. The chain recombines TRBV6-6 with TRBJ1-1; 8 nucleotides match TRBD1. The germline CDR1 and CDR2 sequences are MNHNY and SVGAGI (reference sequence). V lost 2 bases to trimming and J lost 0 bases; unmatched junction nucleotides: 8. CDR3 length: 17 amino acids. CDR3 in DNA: TGTGCCAGCAGTTACCTTACCCCGACAGGGGTGAACACTGAAGCTTTCTTT. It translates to CASSYLTPTGVNTEAFF.

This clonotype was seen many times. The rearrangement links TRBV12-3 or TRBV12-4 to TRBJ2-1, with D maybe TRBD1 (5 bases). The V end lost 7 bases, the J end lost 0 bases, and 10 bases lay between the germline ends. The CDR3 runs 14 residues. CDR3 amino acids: CASTLRGSYNEQFF. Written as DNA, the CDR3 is TGTGCCAGCACTCTTAGGGGCTCCTACAATGAGCAGTTCTTC.

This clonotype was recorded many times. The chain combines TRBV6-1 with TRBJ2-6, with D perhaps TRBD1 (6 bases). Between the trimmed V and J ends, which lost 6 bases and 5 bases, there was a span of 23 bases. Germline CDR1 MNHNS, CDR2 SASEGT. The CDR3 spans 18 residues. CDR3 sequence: CASSRDNGASGRANVLTF. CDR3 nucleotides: TGTGCCAGCAGCCGGGACAATGGGGCTTCTGGTAGGGCCAACGTCCTGACTTTC.

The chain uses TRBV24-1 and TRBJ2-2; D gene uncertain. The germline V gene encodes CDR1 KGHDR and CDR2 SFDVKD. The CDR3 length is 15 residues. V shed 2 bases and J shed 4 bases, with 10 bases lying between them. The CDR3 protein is CATSDSSRPTGELFF. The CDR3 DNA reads TGTGCCACCAGTGATTCCTCGCGCCCCACCGGGGAGCTGTTTTTT.

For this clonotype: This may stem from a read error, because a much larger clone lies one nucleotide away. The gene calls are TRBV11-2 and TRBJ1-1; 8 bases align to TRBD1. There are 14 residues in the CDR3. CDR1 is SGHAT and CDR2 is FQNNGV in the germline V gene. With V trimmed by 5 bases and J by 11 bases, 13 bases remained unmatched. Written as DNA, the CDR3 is TGTGCCAGCAGCACATGGACAGGGCGACGAGATGCTTTCTTT. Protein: CASSTWTGRRDAFF. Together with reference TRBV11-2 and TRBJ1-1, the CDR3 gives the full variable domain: EAGVAQSPRYKIIEKRQSVAFWCNPISGHATLYWYQQILGQGPKLLIQFQNNGVVDDSQLPKDRFSAERLKGVDSTLKIQPAKLEDSAVYLCASSTWTGRRDAFFGQGTRLTVV.

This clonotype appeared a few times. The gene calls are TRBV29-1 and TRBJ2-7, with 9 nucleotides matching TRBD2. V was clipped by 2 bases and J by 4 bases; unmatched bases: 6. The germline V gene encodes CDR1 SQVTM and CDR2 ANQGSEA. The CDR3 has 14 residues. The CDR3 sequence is CSVESAGGSYEQYF. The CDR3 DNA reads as TGCAGCGTTGAATCGGCGGGAGGGTCGTACGAGCAGTACTTC.

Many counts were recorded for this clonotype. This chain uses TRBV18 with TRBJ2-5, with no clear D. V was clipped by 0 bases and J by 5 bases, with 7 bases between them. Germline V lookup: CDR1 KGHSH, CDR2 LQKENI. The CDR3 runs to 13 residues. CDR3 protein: CASSPPMEETQYF. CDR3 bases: TGTGCCAGCTCACCACCCATGGAGGAGACCCAGTACTTC. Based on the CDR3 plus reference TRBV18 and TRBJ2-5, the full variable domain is NAGVMQNPRHLVRRRGQEARLRCSPMKGHSHVYWYRQLPEEGLKFMVYLQKENIIDESGMPKERFSAEFPKEGPSILRIQQVVRGDSAAYFCASSPPMEETQYFGPGTRLLVL.

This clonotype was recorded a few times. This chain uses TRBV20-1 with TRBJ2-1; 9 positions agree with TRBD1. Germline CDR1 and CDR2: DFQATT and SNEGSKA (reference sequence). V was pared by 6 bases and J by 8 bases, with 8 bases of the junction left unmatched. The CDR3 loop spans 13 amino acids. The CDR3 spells CSAWTGESYEQFF. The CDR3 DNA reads TGCAGTGCGTGGACAGGGGAGTCCTATGAGCAGTTCTTC.

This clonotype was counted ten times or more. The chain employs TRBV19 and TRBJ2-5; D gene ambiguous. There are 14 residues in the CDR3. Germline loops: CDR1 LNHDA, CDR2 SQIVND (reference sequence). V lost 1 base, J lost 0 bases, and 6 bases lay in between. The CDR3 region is CASSIVLYQETQYF. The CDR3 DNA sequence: TGTGCCAGTAGTATAGTCTTGTACCAAGAGACCCAGTACTTC.

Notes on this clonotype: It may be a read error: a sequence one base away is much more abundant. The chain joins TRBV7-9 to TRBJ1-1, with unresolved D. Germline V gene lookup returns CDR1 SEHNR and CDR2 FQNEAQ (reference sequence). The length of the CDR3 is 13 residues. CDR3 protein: CASSLRSNTEASF. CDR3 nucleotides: TGTGCCAGCAGCCTCCGGTCGAACACTGAAGCTTCCTTT.

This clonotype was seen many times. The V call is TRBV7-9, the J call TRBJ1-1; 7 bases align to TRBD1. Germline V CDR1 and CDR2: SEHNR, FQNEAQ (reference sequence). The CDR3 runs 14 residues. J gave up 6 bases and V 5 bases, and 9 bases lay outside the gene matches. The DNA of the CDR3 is TGTGCCAGCAGCCCAACAGGGGATCGCGCTGAAGCTTTCTTT. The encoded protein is CASSPTGDRAEAFF.

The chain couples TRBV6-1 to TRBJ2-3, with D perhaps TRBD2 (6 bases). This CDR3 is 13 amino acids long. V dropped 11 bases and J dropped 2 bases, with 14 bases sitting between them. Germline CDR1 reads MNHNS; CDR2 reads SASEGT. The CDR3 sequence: CASRREHTDTQYF. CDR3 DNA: TGTGCCTCAAGGAGGGAACACACAGATACGCAGTATTTT.

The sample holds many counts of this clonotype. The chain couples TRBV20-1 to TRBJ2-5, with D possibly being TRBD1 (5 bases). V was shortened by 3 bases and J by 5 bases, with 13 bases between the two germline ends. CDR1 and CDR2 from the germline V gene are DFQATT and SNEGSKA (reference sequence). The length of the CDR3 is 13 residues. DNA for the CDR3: TGCAGTGCTAGGTCGGACAAAGGGGAGACCCAGTACTTC. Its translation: CSARSDKGETQYF.

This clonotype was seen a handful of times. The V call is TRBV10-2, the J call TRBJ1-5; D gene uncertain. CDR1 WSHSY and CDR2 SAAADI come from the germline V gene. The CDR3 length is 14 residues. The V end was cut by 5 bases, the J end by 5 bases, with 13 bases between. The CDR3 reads CASSWEAVHQPQHF. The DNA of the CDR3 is TGCGCCAGCAGTTGGGAGGCGGTTCATCAGCCCCAGCATTTT.

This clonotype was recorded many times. CDR3 sequence (DNA): TGTGCCAGCAGCGGGACGGACCGCACAGATACGCAGTATTTT. Its protein product is CASSGTDRTDTQYF. The genes are TRBV9 and TRBJ2-3; D remains ambiguous. Germline CDR1 is SGDLS and CDR2 is YYNGEE. The CDR3 runs 14 residues. The V end lost 3 bases, the J end lost 1 base, and 9 bases lay between the germline ends.

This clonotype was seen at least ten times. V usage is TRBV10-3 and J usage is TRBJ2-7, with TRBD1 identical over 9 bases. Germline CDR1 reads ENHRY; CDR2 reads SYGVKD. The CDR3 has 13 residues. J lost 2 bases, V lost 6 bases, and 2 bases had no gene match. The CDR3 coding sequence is TGTGCCATCAGGCGACAGGGGGCCTACGAGCAGTACTTC. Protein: CAIRRQGAYEQYF.

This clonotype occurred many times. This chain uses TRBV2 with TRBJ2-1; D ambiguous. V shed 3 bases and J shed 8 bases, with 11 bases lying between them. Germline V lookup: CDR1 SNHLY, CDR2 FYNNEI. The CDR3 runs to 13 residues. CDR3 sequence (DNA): TGTGCCAGCAGTGATGCCCCTAGGGATGAGCAGTTCTTC. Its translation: CASSDAPRDEQFF. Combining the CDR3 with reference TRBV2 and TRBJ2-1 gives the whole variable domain EPEVTQTPSHQVTQMGQEVILRCVPISNHLYFYWYRQILGQKVEFLVSFYNNEISEKSEIFDDQFSVERPDGSNFTLKIRSTKLEDSAMYFCASSDAPRDEQFFGPGTRLTVL.

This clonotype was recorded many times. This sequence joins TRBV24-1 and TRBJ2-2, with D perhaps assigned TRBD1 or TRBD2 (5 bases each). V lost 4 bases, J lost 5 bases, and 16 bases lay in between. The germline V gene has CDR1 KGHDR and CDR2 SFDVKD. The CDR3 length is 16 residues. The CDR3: CATSDLAVRGTGELFF. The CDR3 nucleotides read TGTGCCACCAGTGACCTTGCGGTGAGGGGAACCGGGGAGCTGTTTTTT.

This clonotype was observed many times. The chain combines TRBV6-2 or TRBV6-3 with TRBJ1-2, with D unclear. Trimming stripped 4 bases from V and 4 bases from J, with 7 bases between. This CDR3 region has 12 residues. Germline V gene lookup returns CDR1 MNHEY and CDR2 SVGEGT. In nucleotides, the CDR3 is TGTGCCAGCAGTTTCCCTGGCTATGGCTACACCTTC. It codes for CASSFPGYGYTF.

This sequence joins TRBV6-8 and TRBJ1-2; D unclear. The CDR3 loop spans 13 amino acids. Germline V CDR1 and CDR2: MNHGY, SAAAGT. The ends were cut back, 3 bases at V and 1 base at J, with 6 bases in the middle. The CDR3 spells CASSYLSNYGYTF. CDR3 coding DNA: TGTGCCAGCAGTTATCTCAGTAACTATGGCTACACCTTC.